One sample yielded the 25 T cell receptor beta chains listed below, sequenced in a study of T cell repertoires in cytomegalovirus infection. TCRdb re-analysed the reads in MiXCR, keeping a single row per CDR3 protein. The sample contains around 100,000 distinct CDR3 sequences, around 30% of which appear only once. What these receptors recognize is not known. This material consisted of CD8+ T cells from cultured PBMCs, taken from culture after CMV antigen stimulation. These receptors originate from a human donor in good health (CMV status not recorded). Some clones in this sample may be carry-over from other donors' samples.

On this clonotype itself: Mismatch with germline at one junction end may stem from a read error. The V gene is TRBV6-2 or TRBV6-3, the J gene TRBJ2-7; D possibly corresponds to TRBD2 (7 bases). CDR1 is MNHEY and CDR2 is SVGEGT in the germline V gene. This CDR3 has 17 residues. The CDR3 coding sequence is TGTGCCAGCAGCTACTCTTCGGGGGGCCCTTTAGCCTACGAGCAGTACTTC. This translates into CASSYSSGGPLAYEQYF.

This sequence joins TRBV5-1 and TRBJ2-7; 7 nucleotides agree with TRBD1. Germline loops: CDR1 SGHRS, CDR2 YFSETQ. The CDR3 extends over 14 amino acids. Germline trimming cut 3 bases from V and 2 bases from J; bases unmatched to any gene: 5. This CDR3 reads CASSWGQRTYEQYF. In DNA form, the CDR3 reads TGCGCCAGCAGCTGGGGACAGCGAACCTACGAGCAGTACTTC.

The rearrangement joins TRBV2 to TRBJ2-1; weak D call: TRBD2 (6 bases). Trimming removed 3 bases from V and 6 bases from J, with 12 bases in between. Germline V CDR1 and CDR2: SNHLY, FYNNEI. The CDR3 spans 14 residues. CDR3 bases: TGTGCCAGCAGTGAGTGGAGGGAGAGCAATGAGCAGTTCTTC. It is translated as CASSEWRESNEQFF.

CDR3 region: CASSQSCPLNTEAFF. Written as DNA, the CDR3 is TGCGCCAGCAGTCAATCTTGTCCTCTGAACACTGAAGCTTTCTTT. The gene calls are TRBV23-1 and TRBJ1-1; D call uncertain. TRBV23-1 is an open reading frame, and its role is uncertain. Trimming removed 0 bases at V and 0 bases at J, with 8 bases between. The CDR3 runs 15 residues.

CDR3 in amino acids: CASSEAWNSPLHF. The CDR3 nucleotides are TGTGCCAGCAGTGAAGCCTGGAATTCACCCCTCCACTTT. The chain employs TRBV2 and TRBJ1-6; D is ambiguous. This CDR3 has 13 residues. Trimming took off 0 bases at V and 7 bases at J, with 4 bases between the two ends. The germline gives CDR1 SNHLY, CDR2 FYNNEI. The variable domain in full, with the rest retrieved from reference TRBV2 and TRBJ1-6, is EPEVTQTPSHQVTQMGQEVILRCVPISNHLYFYWYRQILGQKVEFLVSFYNNEISEKSEIFDDQFSVERPDGSNFTLKIRSTKLEDSAMYFCASSEAWNSPLHFGNGTRLTVT.

Only a few counts were recorded for this clonotype. The chain combines TRBV23-1 with TRBJ2-1; maybe TRBD2 (7 bases). TRBV23-1 is an ORF, and what it does is uncertain. V gave up 1 base and J gave up 8 bases, with 15 bases separating them. CDR3 size: 15 residues. The chain's CDR3 is CASSQWLRGQDEQFF. As DNA, the CDR3 is TGCGCCAGCAGTCAATGGCTGCGGGGGCAGGATGAGCAGTTCTTC.

This clonotype was picked up many times. CDR3 DNA: TGTGCCAGCAGTTACTCGATGGGCTCCTACAATGAGCAGTTCTTC. Translation: CASSYSMGSYNEQFF. The chain recombines TRBV6-2 or TRBV6-3 with TRBJ2-1; D not resolved. In germline, CDR1 is MNHEY, CDR2 SVGEGT. CDR3 length equals 15 residues. V lost 0 bases and J 0 bases, leaving 6 bases between the germline ends.

The rearrangement uses TRBV4-3 and TRBJ2-7; D gene ambiguous. V was cut by 1 base and J by 1 base, with 11 bases left in between. The CDR3 sequence is 15 residues long. Looked up from germline, CDR1 is LGHNA and CDR2 is YSLEER. The CDR3: CASSQVASNSYEQYF. Written as DNA, the CDR3 is TGCGCCAGCAGCCAAGTAGCCAGCAATTCCTACGAGCAGTACTTC.

The V and J genes are TRBV6-8 and TRBJ1-5; D remains ambiguous. V was clipped by 2 bases and J by 5 bases, with 7 bases between them. Germline-derived CDR1 and CDR2 are MNHGY and SAAAGT. The CDR3 sequence is 13 residues long. CDR3 amino acids: CASSYNGDQPQHF. The CDR3 DNA sequence: TGTGCCAGCAGTTACAACGGGGATCAGCCCCAGCATTTT.

The genes are TRBV2 and TRBJ2-3, with a possible D match to TRBD1 (6 bases). Trimming cost V 8 bases and J 5 bases, with 23 bases left between them. The CDR3 contains 16 residues. Germline-derived CDR1 and CDR2 are SNHLY and FYNNEI. CDR3 sequence reads: CASAPQGLARGDTQYF. CDR3 sequence (DNA): TGTGCCAGCGCCCCCCAGGGGTTAGCCCGGGGAGATACGCAGTATTTT.

In this sample, this clonotype turned up a few times. The V gene is TRBV27, the J gene TRBJ2-3, with D unresolved. The germline V gene encodes CDR1 MNHEY and CDR2 SMNVEV (reference sequence). V lost 4 bases and J 2 bases, leaving 7 bases between the germline ends. The CDR3 sequence is 13 residues long. DNA for the CDR3: TGTGCCAGCAGTTCGATTTTCACAGATACGCAGTATTTT. Translating gives CASSSIFTDTQYF.

This clonotype was seen only a few times. The chain has TRBV12-5 and TRBJ1-5; 10 positions agree with TRBD1. The V segment lost 7 bases and the J segment 2 bases; nucleotides outside the gene matches: 5. The CDR3 length is 15 residues. Per the germline V gene, CDR1 is LGHNT and CDR2 is FRNRAP. This chain's CDR3 is CASAQDRGGNQPQHF. Written as DNA, the CDR3 is TGTGCTAGTGCCCAGGACAGGGGGGGCAATCAGCCCCAGCATTTT.

This clonotype occurred a few times. This chain joins TRBV27 and TRBJ1-2; D possibly corresponds to TRBD1 (6 bases). Germline V gene data show CDR1 as MNHEY and CDR2 as SMNVEV (reference sequence). V was pared by 7 bases and J by 4 bases, with 22 bases between. This CDR3 region has 16 residues. DNA for the CDR3: TGTGCCAGCACCACAAGGTCCCAGGGGAGGGGCTATGGCTACACCTTC. The encoded protein is CASTTRSQGRGYGYTF.

This clonotype was found many times. The rearrangement links TRBV4-2 to TRBJ2-4, with 8 bases lining up with TRBD2. The trim removed 1 base at V and 3 bases at J, leaving 8 bases unmatched. CDR1 LGHNA and CDR2 YNFKEQ come from the germline V gene. This CDR3 is built from 17 residues. CDR3 protein: CASSQGPGGEYKNIQYF. The CDR3 nucleotides are TGTGCCAGCAGCCAAGGTCCGGGGGGGGAATACAAAAACATTCAGTACTTC.

There are a few counts of this clonotype. V usage is TRBV27 and J usage is TRBJ2-7, with D tentatively TRBD2 (5 bases). V was shortened by 6 bases and J by 3 bases, with 12 bases between the two germline ends. This CDR3 has 13 residues. The germline gives CDR1 MNHEY, CDR2 SMNVEV (reference sequence). CDR3 residues: CASSPSGSYEQYF. The CDR3 region has the DNA TGTGCCAGCAGCCCCAGCGGCAGCTACGAGCAGTACTTC.

This clonotype was observed many times. The V gene is TRBV4-3, the J gene TRBJ2-7, with D possibly being TRBD2 (5 bases). Germline loops: CDR1 LGHNA, CDR2 YSLEER. V was clipped by 0 bases and J by 6 bases, with 18 bases between them. CDR3 size: 16 residues. The chain's CDR3 is CASSQDRGNLKGEQYF. CDR3 bases: TGCGCCAGCAGCCAAGATCGGGGTAATTTAAAGGGCGAGCAGTACTTC.

This clonotype appeared a few times. The chain links TRBV6-6 to TRBJ2-5; D tentatively fits TRBD1 or TRBD2 (5 bases each). Trimming shortened V by 6 bases and J by 2 bases, and 10 bases separated the two germline ends. Germline assignment: CDR1 MNHNY and CDR2 SVGAGI (reference sequence). The CDR3 length is 13 residues. CDR3 DNA: TGTGCCAGCAGGGGGACGGTTCAAGAGACCCAGTACTTC. This gives the protein CASRGTVQETQYF.

In its sample, this clonotype was seen a few times. V gene TRBV4-2 combines with J gene TRBJ1-1, with 7 bases aligning to TRBD1. The CDR3 totals 15 residues. The V gene's germline CDR1 is LGHNA and CDR2 YNFKEQ. J gave up 4 bases and V 0 bases, and 5 bases lay outside the gene matches. As DNA, the CDR3 is TGTGCCAGCAGCCAAGAGATCAGACAGGGCACTGAAGCTTTCTTT. Protein product: CASSQEIRQGTEAFF.

The V gene is TRBV20-1, the J gene TRBJ2-3; D not resolved. V lost 5 bases to trimming and J lost 5 bases, with 14 bases between them. This CDR3 is 13 amino acids long. The germline V gene has CDR1 DFQATT and CDR2 SNEGSKA (reference sequence). The CDR3 loop reads CSAPPGRGDTQYF. In DNA form, the CDR3 reads TGCAGTGCTCCTCCTGGGCGTGGAGATACGCAGTATTTT.

The CDR3 nucleotides read TGTGCCATCAGTGAGCGGACAGGGTCTAATGAAAAACTGTTTTTT. Translation: CAISERTGSNEKLFF. The chain couples TRBV10-3 to TRBJ1-4, with TRBD1 matching over 8 bases. Germline CDR1 reads ENHRY; CDR2 reads SYGVKD. The CDR3 sequence is 15 residues long. Trimming removed 2 bases from V and 3 bases from J; junction bases left unmatched: 2.

The chain has TRBV19 and TRBJ2-1; a possible D gene is TRBD1 (7 bases). V was clipped by 3 bases and J by 2 bases, with 11 bases between them. Looked up from germline, CDR1 is LNHDA and CDR2 is SQIVND (reference sequence). This CDR3 region has 15 residues. CDR3 loop: CASSIGGGPYNEQFF. The CDR3 region has the DNA TGTGCCAGTAGTATTGGAGGGGGCCCCTACAATGAGCAGTTCTTC.

The chain couples TRBV6-2 or TRBV6-3 to TRBJ1-1; D is unclear. In germline, CDR1 is MNHEY, CDR2 SVGEGT. V lost 6 bases and J 1 base, leaving 6 bases between the germline ends. The CDR3 totals 12 residues. CDR3 sequence: CASRDRNTEAFF. The CDR3 coding sequence is TGTGCCAGCAGAGATAGGAACACTGAAGCTTTCTTT.

The table lists this clonotype with many counts. The chain is built from TRBV7-8 and TRBJ2-1; 7 bases agree with TRBD2. Per germline, CDR1 SGHVS and CDR2 FQNEAQ. The CDR3 contains 16 residues. The ends lost 6 bases at V and 1 base at J; junction bases unmatched: 9. CDR3 sequence (DNA): TGTGCCAGCAGAGACCAAACGGGGGGATCCTACAATGAGCAGTTCTTC. It codes for CASRDQTGGSYNEQFF. Complete variable domain (other parts from reference TRBV7-8 and TRBJ2-1): GAGVSQSPRYKVAKRGQDVALRCDPISGHVSLFWYQQALGQGPEFLTYFQNEAQLDKSGLPSDRFFAERPEGSVSTLKIQRTQQEDSAVYLCASRDQTGGSYNEQFFGPGTRLTVL.

The chain uses TRBV7-9 and TRBJ1-1; 7 positions agree with TRBD1. CDR1 is SEHNR and CDR2 is FQNEAQ in the germline V gene (reference sequence). Trimming removed 6 bases from V and 0 bases from J; junction bases left unmatched: 13. The CDR3 has 17 amino acids. The CDR3 reads CASSPRQGKGMNTEAFF. The CDR3 DNA reads TGTGCCAGCAGTCCCAGACAGGGTAAGGGCATGAACACTGAAGCTTTCTTT.

This clonotype was picked up a small number of times. The chain is built from TRBV7-2 and TRBJ1-1; 8 bases are shared with TRBD1. The CDR3 length is 17 residues. The germline V gene encodes CDR1 SGHTA and CDR2 FQGNSA. The junction had 8 bases not matched to a gene; V was cut back by 1 base and J by 1 base. As DNA, the CDR3 is TGTGCCAGCAGCTTAGGTCGACTCACAGGGGGGAACACTGAAGCTTTCTTT. Amino acids: CASSLGRLTGGNTEAFF. Full variable domain (missing parts from reference TRBV7-2 and TRBJ1-1): GAGVSQSPSNKVTEKGKDVELRCDPISGHTALYWYRQSLGQGLEFLIYFQGNSAPDKSGLPSDRFSAERTGGSVSTLTIQRTQQEDSAVYLCASSLGRLTGGNTEAFFGQGTRLTVV.